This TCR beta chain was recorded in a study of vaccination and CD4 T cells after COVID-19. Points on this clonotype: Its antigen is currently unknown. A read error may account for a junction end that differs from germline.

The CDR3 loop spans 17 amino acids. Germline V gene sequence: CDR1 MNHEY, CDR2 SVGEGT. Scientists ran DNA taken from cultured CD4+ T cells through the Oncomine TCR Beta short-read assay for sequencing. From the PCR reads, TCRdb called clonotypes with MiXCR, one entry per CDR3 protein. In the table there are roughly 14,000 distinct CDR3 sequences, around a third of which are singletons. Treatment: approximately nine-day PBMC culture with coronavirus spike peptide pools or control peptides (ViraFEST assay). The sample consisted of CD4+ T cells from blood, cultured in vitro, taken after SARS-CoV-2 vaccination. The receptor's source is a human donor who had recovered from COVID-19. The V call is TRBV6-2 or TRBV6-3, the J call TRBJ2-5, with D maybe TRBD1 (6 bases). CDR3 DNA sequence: TGTGCCAGCAGCGCCGGCACAGGGCTATTCCTGCAAGGGACCCAGTACTTC. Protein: CASSAGTGLFLQGTQYF.